This T cell receptor beta chain was retrieved from a study of blood T cell repertoires in COVID-19. The data were produced by immunoSEQ multiplex PCR, yet TCRdb's version contains in-frame clones alone and is incomplete. The data show fewer than 400,000 clones, with approximately 91% seen just once and 5.2% held by the top ten. V was pared by 1 base and J by 8 bases, with 8 bases between. This CDR3 contains 12 residues. Per germline, CDR1 SGHTA and CDR2 FQGNSA. This TCR came from a man aged 55 to 70 who had recovered from COVID-19. Sequenced sample: PBMCs or T cells enriched from blood (not recorded which). This chain joins TRBV7-2 and TRBJ1-2; tentatively, D is TRBD1 (5 bases). The CDR3 DNA reads as TGTGCCAGCAGCTTAGAGGGGTGGGGCTACACCTTC. It specifies CASSLEGWGYTF. The entire variable domain, with the rest obtained from reference TRBV7-2 and TRBJ1-2, is as follows: GAGVSQSPSNKVTEKGKDVELRCDPISGHTALYWYRQSLGQGLEFLIYFQGNSAPDKSGLPSDRFSAERTGGSVSTLTIQRTQQEDSAVYLCASSLEGWGYTFGSGTRLTVV.